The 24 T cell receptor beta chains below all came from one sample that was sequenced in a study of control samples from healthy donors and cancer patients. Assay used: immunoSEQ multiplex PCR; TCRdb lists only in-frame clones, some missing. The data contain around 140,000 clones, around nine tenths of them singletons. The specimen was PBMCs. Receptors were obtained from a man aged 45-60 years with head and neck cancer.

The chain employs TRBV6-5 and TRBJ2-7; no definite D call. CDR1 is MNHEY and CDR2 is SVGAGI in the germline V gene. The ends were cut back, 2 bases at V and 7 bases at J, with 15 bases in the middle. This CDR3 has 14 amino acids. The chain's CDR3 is CASSYGFPLGEQYF. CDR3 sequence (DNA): TGTGCCAGCAGTTACGGTTTCCCTTTGGGGGAGCAGTACTTC.

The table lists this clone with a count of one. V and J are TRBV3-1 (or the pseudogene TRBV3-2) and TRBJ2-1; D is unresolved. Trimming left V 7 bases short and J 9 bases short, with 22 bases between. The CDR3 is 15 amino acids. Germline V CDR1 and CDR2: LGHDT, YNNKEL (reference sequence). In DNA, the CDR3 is TGTGCCAGCACACCCGTTCGCTCCGATCACAGTGAGCAGTTCTTC. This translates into CASTPVRSDHSEQFF.

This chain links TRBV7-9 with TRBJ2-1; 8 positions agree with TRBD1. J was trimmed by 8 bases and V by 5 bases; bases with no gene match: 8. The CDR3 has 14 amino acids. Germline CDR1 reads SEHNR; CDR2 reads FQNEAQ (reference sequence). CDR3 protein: CASSTPQGAHEQFF. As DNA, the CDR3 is TGTGCCAGCAGCACCCCTCAGGGGGCCCATGAGCAGTTCTTC.

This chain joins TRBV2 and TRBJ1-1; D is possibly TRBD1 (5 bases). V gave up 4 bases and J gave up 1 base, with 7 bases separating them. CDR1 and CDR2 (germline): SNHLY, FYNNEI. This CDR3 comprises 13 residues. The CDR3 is CASSGDGNTEAFF. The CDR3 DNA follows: TGTGCCAGCAGTGGGGACGGGAACACTGAAGCTTTCTTT.

DNA for the CDR3: TGCGCCAGCAGCGAGGGACTAGCGGGAGCTGAGCAGTTCTTC. Amino acids: CASSEGLAGAEQFF. The V call is TRBV5-1, the J call TRBJ2-1; 14 bases agree with TRBD2. Germline CDR1 and CDR2: SGHRS and YFSETQ. The CDR3 runs to 14 residues. V shed 4 bases and J 9 bases; nucleotides not matched to a gene: 3. The full variable domain, completed using reference TRBV5-1 and TRBJ2-1, is KAGVTQTPRYLIKTRGQQVTLSCSPISGHRSVSWYQQTPGQGLQFLFEYFSETQRNKGNFPGRFSGRQFSNSRSEMNVSTLELGDSALYLCASSEGLAGAEQFFGPGTRLTVL.

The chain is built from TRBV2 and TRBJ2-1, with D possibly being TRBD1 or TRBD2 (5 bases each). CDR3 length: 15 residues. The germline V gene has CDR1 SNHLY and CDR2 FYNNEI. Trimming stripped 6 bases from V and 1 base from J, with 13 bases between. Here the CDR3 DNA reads TGTGCCAGCAGGGACGGGACGCAGTCCTACAATGAGCAGTTCTTC. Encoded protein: CASRDGTQSYNEQFF.

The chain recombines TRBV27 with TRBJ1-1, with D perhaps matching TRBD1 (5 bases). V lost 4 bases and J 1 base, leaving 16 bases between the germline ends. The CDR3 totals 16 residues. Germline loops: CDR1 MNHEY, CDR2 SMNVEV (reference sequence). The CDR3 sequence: CASSWDRPRGNTEAFF. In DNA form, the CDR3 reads TGTGCCAGCAGTTGGGACCGCCCTCGGGGGAACACTGAAGCTTTCTTT.

CDR3 residues: CASTSGQGVFLNEQFF. CDR3 coding DNA: TGTGCCAGTACCAGCGGCCAGGGGGTGTTTCTGAATGAGCAGTTCTTC. The chain couples TRBV19 to TRBJ2-1, with TRBD1 matching 7 bases. V dropped 7 bases and J dropped 7; count of bases not matched to a gene: 16. The CDR3 runs 16 residues. Germline V CDR1 and CDR2: LNHDA, SQIVND (reference sequence).

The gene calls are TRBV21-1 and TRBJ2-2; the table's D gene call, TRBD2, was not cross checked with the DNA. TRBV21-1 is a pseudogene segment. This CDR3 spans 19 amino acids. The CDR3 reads CASSKPTSGGYTNTGELFF. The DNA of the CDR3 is TGTGCCAGCAGCAAACCGACTAGCGGGGGGTATACGAACACCGGGGAGCTGTTTTTT.

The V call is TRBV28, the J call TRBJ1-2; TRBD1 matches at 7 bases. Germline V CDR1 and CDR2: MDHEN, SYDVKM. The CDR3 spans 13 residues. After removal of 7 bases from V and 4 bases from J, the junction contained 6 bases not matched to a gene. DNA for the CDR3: TGTGCCAGCACCTGGACAGGACTCTATGGCTACACCTTC. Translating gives CASTWTGLYGYTF.

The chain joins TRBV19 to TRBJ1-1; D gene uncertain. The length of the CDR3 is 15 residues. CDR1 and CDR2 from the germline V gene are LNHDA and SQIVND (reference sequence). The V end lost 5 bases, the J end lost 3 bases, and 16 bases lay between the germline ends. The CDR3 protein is CASSPRPRRDTEAFF. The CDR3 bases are TGTGCCAGTAGTCCTAGACCGCGACGGGACACTGAAGCTTTCTTT.

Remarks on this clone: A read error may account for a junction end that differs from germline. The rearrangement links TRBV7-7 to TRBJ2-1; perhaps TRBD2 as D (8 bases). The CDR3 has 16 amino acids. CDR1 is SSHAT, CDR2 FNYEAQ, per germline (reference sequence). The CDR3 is CASSPSGGTAYNEQFF. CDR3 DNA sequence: TGTGCTAGCAGCCCCTCGGGAGGGACAGCCTACAATGAGCAGTTCTTC.

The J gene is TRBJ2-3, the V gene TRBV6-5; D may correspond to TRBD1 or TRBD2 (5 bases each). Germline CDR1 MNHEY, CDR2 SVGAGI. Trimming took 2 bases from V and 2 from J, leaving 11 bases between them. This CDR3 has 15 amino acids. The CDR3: CASSYIGAHTDTQYF. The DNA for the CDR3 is TGTGCCAGCAGTTACATCGGGGCTCACACAGATACGCAGTATTTT.

The CDR3 DNA follows: TGTGCCAGTAGTGGGACAGCTCAAGAGACCCAGTACTTC. As protein: CASSGTAQETQYF. The chain is built from TRBV19 and TRBJ2-5; TRBD1 agrees at 7 bases. The germline gives CDR1 LNHDA, CDR2 SQIVND (reference sequence). The junction had 2 bases not matched to a gene; V was cut back by 5 bases and J by 2 bases. The CDR3 sequence is 13 residues long.

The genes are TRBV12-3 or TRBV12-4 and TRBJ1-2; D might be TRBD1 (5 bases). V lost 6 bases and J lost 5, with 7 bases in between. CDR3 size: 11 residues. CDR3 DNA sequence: TGTGCCAGCAGCCGACAGTATGGCTACACCTTC. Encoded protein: CASSRQYGYTF.

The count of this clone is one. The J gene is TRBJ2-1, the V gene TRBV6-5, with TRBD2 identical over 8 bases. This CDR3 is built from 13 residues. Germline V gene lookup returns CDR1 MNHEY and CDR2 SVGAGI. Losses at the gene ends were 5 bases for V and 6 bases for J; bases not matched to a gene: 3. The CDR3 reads CASSKGLVNEQFF. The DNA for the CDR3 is TGTGCCAGCAGTAAGGGACTAGTCAATGAGCAGTTCTTC.

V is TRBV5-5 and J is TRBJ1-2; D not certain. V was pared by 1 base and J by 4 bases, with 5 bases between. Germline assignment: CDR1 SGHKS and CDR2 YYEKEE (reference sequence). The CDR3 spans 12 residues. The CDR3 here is CASSLSTYGYTF. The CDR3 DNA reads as TGTGCCAGCAGCTTGTCCACCTATGGCTACACCTTC.

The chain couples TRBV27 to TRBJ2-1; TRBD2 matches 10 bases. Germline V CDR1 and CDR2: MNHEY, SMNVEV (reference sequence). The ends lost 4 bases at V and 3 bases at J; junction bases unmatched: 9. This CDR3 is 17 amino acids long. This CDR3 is CASSSYLAGEGYNEQFF. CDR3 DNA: TGTGCCAGCAGTTCATATCTAGCGGGAGAAGGCTACAATGAGCAGTTCTTC.

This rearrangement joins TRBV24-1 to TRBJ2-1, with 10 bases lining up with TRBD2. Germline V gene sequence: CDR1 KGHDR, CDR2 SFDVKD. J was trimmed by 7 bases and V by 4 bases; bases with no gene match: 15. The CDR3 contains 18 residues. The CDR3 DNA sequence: TGTGCCACCAGTGACCCCCGGGGAGCGGGAGGGCCGCAAAATGAGCAGTTCTTC. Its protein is CATSDPRGAGGPQNEQFF.

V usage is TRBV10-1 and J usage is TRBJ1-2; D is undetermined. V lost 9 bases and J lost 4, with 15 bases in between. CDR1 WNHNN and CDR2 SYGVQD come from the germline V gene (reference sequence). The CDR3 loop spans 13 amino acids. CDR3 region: CASSMDLSYGYTF. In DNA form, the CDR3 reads TGCGCCAGTTCCATGGACTTAAGCTATGGCTACACCTTC.

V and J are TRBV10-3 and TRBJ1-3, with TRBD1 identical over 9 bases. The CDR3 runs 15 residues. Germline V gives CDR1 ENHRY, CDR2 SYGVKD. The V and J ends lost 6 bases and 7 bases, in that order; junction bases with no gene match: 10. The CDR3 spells CAISEGDRVRNTIYF. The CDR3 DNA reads TGTGCCATCAGCGAAGGGGACAGGGTGAGGAACACCATATATTTT.

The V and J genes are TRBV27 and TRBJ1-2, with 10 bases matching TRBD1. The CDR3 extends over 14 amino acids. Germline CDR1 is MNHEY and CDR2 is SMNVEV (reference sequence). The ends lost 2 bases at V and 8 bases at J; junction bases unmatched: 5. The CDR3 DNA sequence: TGTGCCAGCAGTTTACGACAGGGGGCAGGGGGCTACACCTTC. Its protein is CASSLRQGAGGYTF.

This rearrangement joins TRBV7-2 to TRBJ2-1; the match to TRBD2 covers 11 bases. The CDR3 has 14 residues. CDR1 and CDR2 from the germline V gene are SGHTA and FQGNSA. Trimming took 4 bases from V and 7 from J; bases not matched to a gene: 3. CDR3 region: CASSSWTSGNEQFF. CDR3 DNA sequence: TGTGCCAGCAGCTCCTGGACTAGCGGGAATGAGCAGTTCTTC.

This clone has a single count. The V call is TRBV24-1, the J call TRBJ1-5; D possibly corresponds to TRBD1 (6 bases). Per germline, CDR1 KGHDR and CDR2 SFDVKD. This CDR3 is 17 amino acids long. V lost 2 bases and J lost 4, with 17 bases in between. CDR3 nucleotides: TGTGCCACCAGTGATTCCTCCGTGGACAGTGCAAATCAGCCCCAGCATTTT. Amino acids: CATSDSSVDSANQPQHF.